This entry features one TCR beta chain sequence. The protocol was immunoSEQ multiplex PCR, while the TCRdb copy is restricted to in-frame clones and leaves out a portion. The data contain about 2.4 million clones, over 85% of them singletons. The data are from a study of shared clonotypes between healthy human individuals. V lost 6 bases, J lost 5 bases, and 10 bases lay in between. Germline assignment: CDR1 SNHLY and CDR2 FYNNEI. CDR3 size: 12 residues. The specimen was naive CD4+ T cells from PBMCs. The subset is: CD45RA+ positively selected. This clonotype originated in a man between 18 and 35 years old in good health. Some clones in this sample may be carry-over from other donors' samples. The rearrangement uses TRBV2 and TRBJ1-2; possible D gene TRBD1, 5 bases. CDR3 DNA sequence: TGTGCCAGCAGCTCCGACAGATATGGCTACACCTTC. Translated: CASSSDRYGYTF.